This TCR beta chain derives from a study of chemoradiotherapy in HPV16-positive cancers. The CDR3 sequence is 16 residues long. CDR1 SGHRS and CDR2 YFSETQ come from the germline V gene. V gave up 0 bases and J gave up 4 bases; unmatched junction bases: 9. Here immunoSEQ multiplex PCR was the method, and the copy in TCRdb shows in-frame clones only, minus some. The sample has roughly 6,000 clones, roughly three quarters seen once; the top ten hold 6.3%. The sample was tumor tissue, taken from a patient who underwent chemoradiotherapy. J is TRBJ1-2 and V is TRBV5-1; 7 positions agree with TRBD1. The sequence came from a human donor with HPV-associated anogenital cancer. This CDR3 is CASSLEGGYSVYGYTF. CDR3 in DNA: TGCGCCAGCAGCTTGGAAGGGGGCTATTCGGTCTATGGCTACACCTTC.